The clone carrying this T cell receptor (beta chain) appeared many times. Its antigen remains unidentified. This CDR3 region has 12 residues. The V gene lost 3 bases and the J gene lost 1 base, with 7 bases spanning the gap. Looked up from germline, CDR1 is DFQATT and CDR2 is SNEGSKA (reference sequence). The data belong to a study of CD8 T cells in ankylosing spondylitis. Using quantitative 5'-RACE with molecular barcodes, the authors made TCR beta libraries. TCRdb re-derived calls from the 5' RACE reads in MiXCR, one entry per CDR3 protein. This sample yields about 170,000 distinct CDR3 sequences, of which around 20% are seen a single time; approximately 8% belongs to the top ten. Study observations and caveats: Matched synovial fluid from ankylosing spondylitis patients was reported to be enriched for disease-linked clones. A subset of motif variants has previously been described in the synovial fluid and blood of reactive arthritis.

V gene TRBV20-1 combines with J gene TRBJ2-7; D uncertain. What was sequenced was blood, either unsorted or a sorted T cell fraction (not recorded which). This receptor was identified in a male donor with ankylosing spondylitis or in good health (not recorded which). CDR3 in DNA: TGCAGTGCTAGCGGCGGTTCCTACGAGCAGTACTTC. This translates into CSASGGSYEQYF.